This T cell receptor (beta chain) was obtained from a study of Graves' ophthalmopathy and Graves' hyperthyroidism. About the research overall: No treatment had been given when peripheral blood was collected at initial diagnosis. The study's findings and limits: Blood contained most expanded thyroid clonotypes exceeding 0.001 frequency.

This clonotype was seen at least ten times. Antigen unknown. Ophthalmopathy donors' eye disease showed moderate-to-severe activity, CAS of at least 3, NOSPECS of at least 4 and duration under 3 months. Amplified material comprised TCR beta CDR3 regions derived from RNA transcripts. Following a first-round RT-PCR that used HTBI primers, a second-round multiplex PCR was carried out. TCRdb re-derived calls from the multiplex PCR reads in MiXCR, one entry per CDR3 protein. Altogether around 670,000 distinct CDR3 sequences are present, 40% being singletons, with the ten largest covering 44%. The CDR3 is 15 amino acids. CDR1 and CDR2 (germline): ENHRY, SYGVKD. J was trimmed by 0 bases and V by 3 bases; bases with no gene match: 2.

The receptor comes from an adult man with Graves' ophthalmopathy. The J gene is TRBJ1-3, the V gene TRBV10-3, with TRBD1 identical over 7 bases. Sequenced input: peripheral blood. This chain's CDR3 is CAISEGTASGNTIYF. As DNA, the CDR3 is TGTGCCATCAGTGAAGGGACAGCCTCTGGAAACACCATATATTTT.